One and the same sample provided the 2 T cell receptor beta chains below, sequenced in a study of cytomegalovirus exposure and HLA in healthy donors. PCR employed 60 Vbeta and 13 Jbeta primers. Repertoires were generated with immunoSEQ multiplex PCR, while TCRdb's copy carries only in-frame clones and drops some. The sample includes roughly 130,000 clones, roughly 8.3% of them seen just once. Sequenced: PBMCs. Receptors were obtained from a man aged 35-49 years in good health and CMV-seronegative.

For the CDR3, the DNA is TGTGCCAGTAGTACAGGGGTGAACACTGAAGCTTTCTTT. It yields the protein CASSTGVNTEAFF. The chain combines TRBV19 with TRBJ1-1, with D possibly TRBD1 on 6 matching bases. This CDR3 is built from 13 residues. V lost 4 bases, J lost 0 bases, and 6 bases lay in between. CDR1 LNHDA and CDR2 SQIVND come from the germline V gene (reference sequence).

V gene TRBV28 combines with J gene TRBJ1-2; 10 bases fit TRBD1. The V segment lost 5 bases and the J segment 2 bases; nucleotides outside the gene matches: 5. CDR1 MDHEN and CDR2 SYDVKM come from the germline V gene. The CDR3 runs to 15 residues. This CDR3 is CASSGPGQGNYGYTF. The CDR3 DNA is TGTGCCAGCAGTGGACCGGGACAGGGGAACTATGGCTACACCTTC.